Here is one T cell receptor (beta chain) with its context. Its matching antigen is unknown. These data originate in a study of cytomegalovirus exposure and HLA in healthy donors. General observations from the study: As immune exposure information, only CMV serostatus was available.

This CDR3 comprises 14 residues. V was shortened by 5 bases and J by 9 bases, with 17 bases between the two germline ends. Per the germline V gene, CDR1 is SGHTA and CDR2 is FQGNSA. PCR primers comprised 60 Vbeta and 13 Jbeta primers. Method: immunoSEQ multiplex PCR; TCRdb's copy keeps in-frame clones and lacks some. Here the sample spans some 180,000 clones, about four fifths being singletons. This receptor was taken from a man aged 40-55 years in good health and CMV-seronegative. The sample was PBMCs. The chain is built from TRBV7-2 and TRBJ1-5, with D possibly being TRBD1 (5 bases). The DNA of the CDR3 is TGTGCCAGCAGCCGGGGGGATCCAAGGGCGCCCCAGCATTTT. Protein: CASSRGDPRAPQHF.